One T cell receptor beta chain is described in this entry. These data come from a study of T cell changes during pregnancy in multiple sclerosis. Sequencing used immunoSEQ multiplex PCR; TCRdb keeps in-frame clones, though not all of them. This sample has tens of thousands of clones, with over 85% found just once. The CDR3 spans 13 residues. The ends lost 4 bases at V and 5 bases at J; junction bases unmatched: 2. Germline CDR1 reads LNHDA; CDR2 reads SQIVND (reference sequence). Sequenced here: peripheral blood, sampled in the second trimester of pregnancy. The chain recombines TRBV19 with TRBJ1-5; 7 bases agree with TRBD1. This sequence originates from a female donor in good health, enrolled as a control in a pregnancy study. The DNA of the CDR3 is TGTGCCAGTAGTAACAGGGGTGATCAGCCCCAGCATTTT. It is translated as CASSNRGDQPQHF.